This T cell receptor beta chain was profiled in a study of blood T cell repertoires in COVID-19. Some clones are missing from TCRdb's copy, which holds only in-frame ones; the method was immunoSEQ multiplex PCR. The table includes some 77,000 clones, around 81% detected once. CDR3 size: 17 residues. After removal of 2 bases from V and 7 bases from J, the junction contained 9 bases not matched to a gene. Germline V lookup: CDR1 MGHRA, CDR2 YSYEKL. This clone occurred once. Sequencing was performed on peripheral blood. The chain recombines TRBV4-1 with TRBJ1-4, with 11 nucleotides matching TRBD1. The receptor was derived from a woman in her 70s with acute or convalescent COVID-19. DNA for the CDR3: TGCGCCAGCAGCCAAACGGACAGGGGGCCCCGGGGTGAAAAACTGTTTTTT. Translation gives CASSQTDRGPRGEKLFF.